This T cell receptor (beta chain) was sequenced during a study of identical twins. Using its own MiXCR run on the 5' RACE reads, TCRdb lists one record per CDR3 protein. This sample has 500,000 to 650,000 distinct CDR3 sequences; about 22% occur once, and the top ten carry approximately 0.48%. This clonotype showed up many times. Trimming stripped 4 bases from V and 4 bases from J, with 15 bases between. Per the germline V gene, CDR1 is KGHDR and CDR2 is SFDVKD. CDR3 length equals 16 residues. Separately, the same data were catalogued under a study of yellow fever vaccine responses in identical twins.

The sequence derives from a woman younger than 30 in good health. The chain couples TRBV24-1 to TRBJ2-2; D might be TRBD2 (5 bases). Material: CD4+ T cells sorted from blood. Here the CDR3 DNA reads TGTGCCACCAGTGACATACTAGGCTTGCGCACCGGGGAGCTGTTTTTT. This codes for CATSDILGLRTGELFF.